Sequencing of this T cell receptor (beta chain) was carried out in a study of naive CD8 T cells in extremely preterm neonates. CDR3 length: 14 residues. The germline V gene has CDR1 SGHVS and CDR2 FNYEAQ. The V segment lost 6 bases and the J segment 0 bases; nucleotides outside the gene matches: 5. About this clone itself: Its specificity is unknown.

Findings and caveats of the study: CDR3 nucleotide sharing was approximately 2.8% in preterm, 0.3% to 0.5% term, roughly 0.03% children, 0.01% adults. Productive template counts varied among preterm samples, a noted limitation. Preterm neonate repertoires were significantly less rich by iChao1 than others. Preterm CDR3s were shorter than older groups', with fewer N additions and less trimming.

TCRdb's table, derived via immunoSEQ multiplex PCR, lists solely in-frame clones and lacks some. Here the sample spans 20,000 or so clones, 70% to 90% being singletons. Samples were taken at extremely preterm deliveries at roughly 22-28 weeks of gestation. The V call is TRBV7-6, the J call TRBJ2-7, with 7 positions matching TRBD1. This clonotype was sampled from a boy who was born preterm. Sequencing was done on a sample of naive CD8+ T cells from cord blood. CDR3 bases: TGTGCCAGCAGTTCCCGGGACAGCTCCTACGAGCAGTACTTC. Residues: CASSSRDSSYEQYF.